This T cell receptor beta chain originates from a study of T cells in Graves' hyperthyroidism and ophthalmopathy. Points from the study as a whole: Most clonotypes that expanded in the thyroid above 0.001 also showed up in blood.

Diagnostic assessment was based on clinical symptoms, serum thyroxine and TRAb, thyroid ultrasound and orbital computed tomography. This clonotype showed up many times. Its cognate antigen is unknown. Amplification of TCR beta CDR3 regions used RNA as the template. The TCR CDR3 was amplified in a first-round RT-PCR using the HTBI primer set. TCRdb itself ran the multiplex PCR reads through MiXCR, one entry per CDR3 protein. The data show hundreds of thousands of distinct CDR3 sequences, with about a sixth seen just once and roughly 3.5% held by the top ten. This TCR was recovered from a middle-aged woman with Graves' ophthalmopathy. Sequenced material: blood.

CDR3 in DNA: TGTGCCAGCAGCAGGGGGCGCGTCCTGACTTTC. It is translated as CASSRGRVLTF. This rearrangement joins TRBV28 to TRBJ2-6, with 8 bases identical to TRBD1. Germline CDR1 and CDR2: MDHEN and SYDVKM. The CDR3 contains 11 residues. V was pared by 6 bases and J by 12 bases, with 1 base of the junction left unmatched.